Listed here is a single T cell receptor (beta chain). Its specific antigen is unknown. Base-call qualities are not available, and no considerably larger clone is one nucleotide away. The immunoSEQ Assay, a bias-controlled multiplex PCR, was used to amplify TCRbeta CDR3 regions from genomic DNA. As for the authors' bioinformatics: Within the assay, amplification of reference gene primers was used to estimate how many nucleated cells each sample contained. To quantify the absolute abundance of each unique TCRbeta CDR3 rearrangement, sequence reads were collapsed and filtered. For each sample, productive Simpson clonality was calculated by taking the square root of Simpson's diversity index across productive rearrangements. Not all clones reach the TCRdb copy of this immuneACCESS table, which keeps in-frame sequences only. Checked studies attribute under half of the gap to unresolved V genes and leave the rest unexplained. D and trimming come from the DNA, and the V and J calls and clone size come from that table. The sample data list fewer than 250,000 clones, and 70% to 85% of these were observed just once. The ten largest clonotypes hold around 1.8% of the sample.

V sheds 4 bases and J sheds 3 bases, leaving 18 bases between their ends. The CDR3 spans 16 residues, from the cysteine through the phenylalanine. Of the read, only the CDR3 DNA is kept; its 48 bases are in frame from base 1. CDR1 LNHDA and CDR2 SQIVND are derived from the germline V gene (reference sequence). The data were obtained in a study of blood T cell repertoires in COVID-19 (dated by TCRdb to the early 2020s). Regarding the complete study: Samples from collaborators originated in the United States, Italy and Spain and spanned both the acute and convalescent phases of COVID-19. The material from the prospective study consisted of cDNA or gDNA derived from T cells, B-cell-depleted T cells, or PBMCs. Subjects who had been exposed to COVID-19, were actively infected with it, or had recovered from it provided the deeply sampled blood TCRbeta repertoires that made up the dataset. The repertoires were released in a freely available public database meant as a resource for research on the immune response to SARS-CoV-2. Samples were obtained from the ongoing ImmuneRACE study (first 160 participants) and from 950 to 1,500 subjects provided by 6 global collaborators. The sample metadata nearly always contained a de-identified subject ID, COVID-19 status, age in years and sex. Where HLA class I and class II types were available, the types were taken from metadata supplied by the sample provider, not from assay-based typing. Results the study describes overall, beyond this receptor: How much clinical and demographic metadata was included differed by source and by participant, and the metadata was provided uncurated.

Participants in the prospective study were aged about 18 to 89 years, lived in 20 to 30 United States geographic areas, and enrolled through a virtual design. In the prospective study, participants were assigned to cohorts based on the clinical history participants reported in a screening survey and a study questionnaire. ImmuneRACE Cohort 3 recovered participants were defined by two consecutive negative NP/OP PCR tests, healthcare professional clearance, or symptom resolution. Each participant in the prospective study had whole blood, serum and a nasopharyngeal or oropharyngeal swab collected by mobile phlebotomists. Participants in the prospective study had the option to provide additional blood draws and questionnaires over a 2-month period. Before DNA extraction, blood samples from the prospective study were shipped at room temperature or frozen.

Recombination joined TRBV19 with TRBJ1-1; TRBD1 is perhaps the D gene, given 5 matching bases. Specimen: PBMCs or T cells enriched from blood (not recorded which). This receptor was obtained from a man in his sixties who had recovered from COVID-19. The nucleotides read TGTGCCAGTAGTAGCAGAGGGAGGGGCGGGTACACTGAAGCTTTCTTT. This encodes CASSSRGRGGYTEAFF.